Following are 4 T cell receptor beta chains from one sample sequenced in a study of blood T cell repertoires in COVID-19. Clones were read by immunoSEQ multiplex PCR, and TCRdb kept only the in-frame ones, dropping some. Seen here are about 170,000 clones, 84% observed once, and the top ten hold roughly 15%. Sequencing input: PBMCs or T cells enriched from blood (not recorded which). The origin of the receptors is a man aged 50-59 years who had recovered from COVID-19.

This chain links TRBV2 with TRBJ2-4; D perhaps matches TRBD1 (5 bases). The CDR3 has 13 residues. V was cut by 6 bases and J by 6 bases, with 12 bases left in between. From germline, CDR1 is SNHLY and CDR2 FYNNEI. The CDR3 protein is CASRGLGLNIQYF. DNA for the CDR3: TGTGCCAGCAGGGGGCTAGGGTTAAACATTCAGTACTTC.

The chain has TRBV6-1 and TRBJ2-3; 11 positions agree with TRBD1. This CDR3 has 18 residues. CDR1 is MNHNS, CDR2 SASEGT, per germline. V shed 4 bases and J 4 bases; nucleotides not matched to a gene: 13. The CDR3 region is CASSGPGQGVSSADTQYF. The CDR3 DNA follows: TGTGCCAGCAGTGGACCGGGACAGGGGGTTTCCAGTGCAGATACGCAGTATTTT.

This chain connects TRBV6-2 or TRBV6-3 to TRBJ1-2; 8 nucleotides agree with TRBD1. Trimming cost V 5 bases and J 8 bases; bases outside gene matches: 10. From germline, CDR1 is MNHEY and CDR2 SVGEGT. CDR3 length: 14 residues. The CDR3 DNA sequence: TGTGCCAGCAGTCCCTTGGACAGGGACAGCGGCTACACCTTC. Translation: CASSPLDRDSGYTF.

This clone was counted at least ten times. The genes are TRBV19 and TRBJ2-7, with D perhaps matching TRBD1 (6 bases). Germline V gene lookup returns CDR1 LNHDA and CDR2 SQIVND (reference sequence). This CDR3 spans 15 amino acids. Trimming took off 7 bases at V and 1 base at J, with 17 bases between the two ends. Here the CDR3 reads CASTPTTGPSYEQYF. CDR3 nucleotides: TGTGCCAGTACCCCAACGACAGGACCTTCCTACGAGCAGTACTTC.